Each of the 17 T cell receptor beta chains below was sequenced from the same sample in a study of shared clonotypes between healthy human individuals. Produced via immunoSEQ multiplex PCR; TCRdb's table is partial and in-frame only. The data show millions of clones, 85% to 95% seen once. The source material was naive CD4+ T cells sorted from blood. The subset here: CD45RA+ positively selected. Receptors were obtained from a man between 18 and 35 years old in good health.

The chain carries TRBV15 and TRBJ1-1; D is unclear. From germline, CDR1 is LNHNV and CDR2 YYDKDF (reference sequence). V lost 7 bases to trimming and J lost 3 bases, with 12 bases between them. The CDR3 loop spans 13 amino acids. CDR3 region: CATIGWEDTEAFF. DNA for the CDR3: TGTGCCACCATCGGGTGGGAGGACACTGAAGCTTTCTTT.

Concerning this clone: At the DNA level, this CDR3 is encoded by other sequences in the same sample as well. The chain carries TRBV6-5 and TRBJ1-6; D perhaps matches TRBD1 (5 bases). V was clipped by 2 bases and J by 6 bases, with 11 bases between them. Per germline, CDR1 MNHEY and CDR2 SVGAGI. The CDR3 contains 15 residues. DNA for the CDR3: TGTGCCAGCAGTTACGGGGGGGGGTCTAATTCACCCCTCCACTTT. Protein sequence: CASSYGGGSNSPLHF.

The chain employs TRBV10-3 and TRBJ2-2; D is perhaps TRBD1 (8 bases). V was cut by 5 bases and J by 4 bases, with 17 bases left in between. The CDR3 sequence is 16 residues long. CDR1 is ENHRY and CDR2 is SYGVKD in the germline V gene. This chain's CDR3 is CAISRGQGGLTGELFF. DNA for the CDR3: TGTGCCATCAGTCGAGGACAGGGAGGGCTCACCGGGGAGCTGTTTTTT.

CDR3 sequence reads: CASSLQGSDYGYTF. The DNA for the CDR3 is TGTGCCAGCAGCCTACAGGGGTCCGACTATGGCTACACCTTC. V is TRBV7-6 and J is TRBJ1-2, with 7 nucleotides matching TRBD1. Germline V gene data show CDR1 as SGHVS and CDR2 as FNYEAQ. The CDR3 spans 14 residues. The trim removed 5 bases at V and 3 bases at J, leaving 6 bases unmatched.

This chain connects TRBV18 to TRBJ2-2; D not certain. The CDR3 sequence is 13 residues long. With 3 bases removed from V and 7 bases from J, the gap between germline ends came to 9 bases. Looked up from germline, CDR1 is KGHSH and CDR2 is LQKENI. CDR3 bases: TGTGCCAGCTCACCGCCCTTTATCGGGGAGCTGTTTTTT. It specifies CASSPPFIGELFF.

The V call is TRBV2, the J call TRBJ1-1, with D possibly being TRBD1 (6 bases). Trimming took off 4 bases at V and 4 bases at J, with 16 bases between the two ends. There are 15 residues in the CDR3. The germline CDR1 and CDR2 sequences are SNHLY and FYNNEI. CDR3 DNA sequence: TGTGCCAGCAGTGTTCATCAGGGAGGGGGCACTGAAGCTTTCTTT. It codes for CASSVHQGGGTEAFF.

This chain links TRBV5-4 with TRBJ2-6; no clear D gene. Germline V gene data show CDR1 as SGHNT and CDR2 as YYREEE (reference sequence). The V and J ends lost 7 bases and 0 bases respectively, with 5 bases between them. This CDR3 spans 13 amino acids. CDR3 sequence (DNA): TGTGCCAGCCGGGTCTCTGGGGCCAACGTCCTGACTTTC. This sequence encodes CASRVSGANVLTF.

This clone occurred once. This sequence joins TRBV28 and TRBJ1-1; 11 nucleotides agree with TRBD1. CDR3 length equals 15 residues. In germline, CDR1 is MDHEN, CDR2 SYDVKM. V shed 10 bases and J 0 bases; nucleotides not matched to a gene: 7. The CDR3 loop is CATGQGAKLNTEAFF. The CDR3 DNA is TGTGCCACTGGACAGGGGGCAAAATTGAACACTGAAGCTTTCTTT. Supplemented by reference TRBV28 and TRBJ1-1, the full variable domain reads DVKVTQSSRYLVKRTGEKVFLECVQDMDHENMFWYRQDPGLGLRLIYFSYDVKMKEKGDIPEGYSVSREKKERFSLILESASTNQTSMYLCATGQGAKLNTEAFFGQGTRLTVV.

This chain links TRBV19 with TRBJ2-3; D unresolved. This CDR3 spans 15 amino acids. The V and J ends lost 4 bases and 0 bases respectively, with 11 bases between them. CDR1 and CDR2 (germline): LNHDA, SQIVND (reference sequence). The CDR3 reads CASSTQAASTDTQYF. In DNA, the CDR3 is TGTGCCAGTAGTACTCAAGCCGCTAGCACAGATACGCAGTATTTT.

V is TRBV6-5 and J is TRBJ2-7; 7 nucleotides agree with TRBD1. The CDR3 extends over 14 amino acids. J gave up 2 bases and V 1 base, and 2 bases lay outside the gene matches. Germline CDR1 and CDR2: MNHEY and SVGAGI. This chain's CDR3 is CASSYYGTAYEQYF. The CDR3 DNA reads TGTGCCAGCAGTTACTATGGGACAGCCTACGAGCAGTACTTC.

Details on this clone: Distinct nucleotide sequences in the sample also encode this CDR3. The chain employs TRBV7-2 and TRBJ2-1; no firm D call. Trimming removed 5 bases at V and 4 bases at J, with 6 bases between. CDR3 length: 12 residues. Germline V gene sequence: CDR1 SGHTA, CDR2 FQGNSA. Written as DNA, the CDR3 is TGTGCCAGCAGCCTGGGTTACAATGAGCAGTTCTTC. Translating gives CASSLGYNEQFF.

Only one count was recorded for this clone. The genes are TRBV7-9 and TRBJ2-7; 7 positions agree with TRBD1. Trimming at V came to 5 bases and at J to 0 bases, leaving 7 bases not matched to a gene. The length of the CDR3 is 15 residues. From germline, CDR1 is SEHNR and CDR2 FQNEAQ (reference sequence). DNA for the CDR3: TGTGCCAGCAGCCGGACAGGAGAAAGCTCCTACGAGCAGTACTTC. The encoded protein is CASSRTGESSYEQYF.

In regard to this clone: This sample includes further DNA sequences coding for the same CDR3. The V gene is TRBV6-5, the J gene TRBJ2-5; tentatively, D is TRBD1 (5 bases). Trimming took off 0 bases at V and 4 bases at J, with 12 bases between the two ends. The germline V gene encodes CDR1 MNHEY and CDR2 SVGAGI. The CDR3 loop spans 15 amino acids. In nucleotides, the CDR3 is TGTGCCAGCAGTTACTCGTCAGGGTTAGGAGAGACCCAGTACTTC. It is translated as CASSYSSGLGETQYF.

The V call is TRBV14, the J call TRBJ1-6, with D uncertain. Trimming took 0 bases from V and 14 from J, leaving 5 bases between them. Germline V gene sequence: CDR1 SGHDN, CDR2 FVKESK. The CDR3 runs to 11 residues. The CDR3, as DNA: TGTGCCAGCAGCCAAGATCGCTCCCTCCACTTT. It encodes CASSQDRSLHF.

This chain uses TRBV6-6 with TRBJ1-1; no clear D gene. CDR1 is MNHNY, CDR2 SVGAGI, per germline (reference sequence). The CDR3 length is 14 residues. V gave up 3 bases and J gave up 4 bases, with 12 bases separating them. The CDR3: CASSYERASTEAFF. The CDR3 bases are TGTGCCAGCAGTTATGAAAGGGCTAGCACTGAAGCTTTCTTT.

As regards this clone: Different DNA sequences within this sample yield the same CDR3. V and J are TRBV7-9 and TRBJ2-1; D call uncertain. Trimming cost V 3 bases and J 0 bases, with 6 bases left between them. Germline V gene sequence: CDR1 SEHNR, CDR2 FQNEAQ (reference sequence). The CDR3 sequence is 14 residues long. The CDR3 region is CASSFGSSYNEQFF. CDR3 in DNA: TGTGCCAGCAGCTTTGGTAGCTCCTACAATGAGCAGTTCTTC. The whole variable domain, remainder taken from reference TRBV7-9 and TRBJ2-1, is DTGVSQNPRHKITKRGQNVTFRCDPISEHNRLYWYRQTLGQGPEFLTYFQNEAQLEKSRLLSDRFSAERPKGSFSTLEIQRTEQGDSAMYLCASSFGSSYNEQFFGPGTRLTVL.

This chain connects TRBV7-2 to TRBJ2-7, with D perhaps TRBD1 or TRBD2 (6 bases each). V gave up 5 bases and J gave up 6 bases, with 14 bases separating them. CDR1 is SGHTA and CDR2 is FQGNSA in the germline V gene. The CDR3 loop spans 13 amino acids. The CDR3 spells CASSRGLFSEQYF. CDR3 nucleotides: TGTGCCAGCAGCCGGGGGCTGTTTTCCGAGCAGTACTTC.